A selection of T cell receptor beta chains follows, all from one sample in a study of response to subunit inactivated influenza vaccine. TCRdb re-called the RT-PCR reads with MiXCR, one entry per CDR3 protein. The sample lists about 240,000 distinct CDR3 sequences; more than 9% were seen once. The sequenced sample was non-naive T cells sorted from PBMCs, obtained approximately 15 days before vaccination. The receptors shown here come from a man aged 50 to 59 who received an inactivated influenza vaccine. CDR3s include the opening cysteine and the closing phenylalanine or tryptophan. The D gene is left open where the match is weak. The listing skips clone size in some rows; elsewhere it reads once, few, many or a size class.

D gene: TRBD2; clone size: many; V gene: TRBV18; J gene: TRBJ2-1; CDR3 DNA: TGTGCCAGCTCACCACGGACTAGCGGAATCGGATACAATGAGCAGTTCTTC; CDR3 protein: CASSPRTSGIGYNEQFF
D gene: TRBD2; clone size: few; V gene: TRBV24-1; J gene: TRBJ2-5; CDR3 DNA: TGTGCCACCAGTACTAGCGGGGGTTCGACCCAGTACTTC; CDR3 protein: CATSTSGGSTQYF
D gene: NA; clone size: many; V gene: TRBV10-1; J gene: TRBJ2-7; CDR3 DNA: TGCGCCAGCAGGAGGAGGGGGACACGATCCTACGAGCAGTACTTC; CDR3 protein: CASRRRGTRSYEQYF
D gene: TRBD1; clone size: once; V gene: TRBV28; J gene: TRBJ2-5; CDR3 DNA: TGTGCCAGCACCCGGACAGGAAGGGAGACCCAGTACTTC; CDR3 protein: CASTRTGRETQYF
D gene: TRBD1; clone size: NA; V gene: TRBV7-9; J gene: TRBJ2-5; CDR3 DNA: TGTGCCAGCAGCTTATCCCTGAGGGGGCTAGAGACCCAGTACTTC; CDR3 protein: CASSLSLRGLETQYF
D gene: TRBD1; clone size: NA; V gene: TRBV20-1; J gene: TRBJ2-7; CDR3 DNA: TGCAGTGCTGGAACGAGGGACAGGGTATACGAGCAGTACTTC; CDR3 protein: CSAGTRDRVYEQYF
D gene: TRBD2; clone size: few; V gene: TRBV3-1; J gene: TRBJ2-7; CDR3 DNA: TGTGCCAGCAGCCAAGGGGCTAGCGGGAGACCCGAGCAGTACTTC; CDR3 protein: CASSQGASGRPEQYF
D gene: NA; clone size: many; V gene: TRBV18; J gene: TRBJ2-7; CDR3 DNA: TGTGCCAGCTCACCCGGGCGGGCAGATAACGAGCAGTACTTC; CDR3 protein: CASSPGRADNEQYF
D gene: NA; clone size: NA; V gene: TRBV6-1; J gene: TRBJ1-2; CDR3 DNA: TGTGCCAGCAGTGGTCGCTTGGGCTATGGCTACACCTTC; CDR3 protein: CASSGRLGYGYTF
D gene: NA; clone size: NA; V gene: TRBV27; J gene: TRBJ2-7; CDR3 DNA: TGTGCCAGCAGGCTTGCAGGAGGTGGCGAGCAGTACTTC; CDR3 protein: CASRLAGGGEQYF
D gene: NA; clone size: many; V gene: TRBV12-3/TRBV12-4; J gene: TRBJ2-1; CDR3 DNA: TGTGCCAGCAGTTTTTCCCGGACCGAAGGGTTCTTC; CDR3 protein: CASSFSRTEGFF
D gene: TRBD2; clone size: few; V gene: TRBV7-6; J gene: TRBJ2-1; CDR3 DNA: TGTGCCAGCAGCTTAGCGTTTCCCCACTTAGCGGGAGGGGGTGAGCAGTTCTTC; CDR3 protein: CASSLAFPHLAGGGEQFF
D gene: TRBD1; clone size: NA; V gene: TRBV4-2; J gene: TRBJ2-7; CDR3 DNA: TGTGCCAGCAGCCAAGAATTCAGTCGGGACAGGCCCTACGAGCAGTACTTC; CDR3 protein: CASSQEFSRDRPYEQYF
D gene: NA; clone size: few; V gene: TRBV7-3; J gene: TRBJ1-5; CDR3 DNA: TGTGCCAGCAGCTTCATGGGAGATAATCAGCCCCAGCATTTT; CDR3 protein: CASSFMGDNQPQHF
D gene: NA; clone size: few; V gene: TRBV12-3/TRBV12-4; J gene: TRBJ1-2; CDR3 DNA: TGTGCCAGCAGTCCTCAGGGAAACTATGGCTACACCTTC; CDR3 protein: CASSPQGNYGYTF
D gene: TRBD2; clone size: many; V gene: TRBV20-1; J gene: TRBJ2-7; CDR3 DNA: TGCAGTGCGCGGGACACCCCTAGCGGGGTTCCGTCCCACGAGCAGTACTTC; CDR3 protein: CSARDTPSGVPSHEQYF
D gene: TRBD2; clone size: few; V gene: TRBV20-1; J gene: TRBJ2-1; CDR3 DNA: TGCAGTGCTAGTGGACTAGCGAACTCCTACAATGAGCAGTTCTTC; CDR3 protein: CSASGLANSYNEQFF
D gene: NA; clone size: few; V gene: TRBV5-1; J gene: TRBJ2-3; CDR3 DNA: TGCGCCAGCAGTACCCAGAGTAGCACAGATACGCAGTATTTT; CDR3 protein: CASSTQSSTDTQYF
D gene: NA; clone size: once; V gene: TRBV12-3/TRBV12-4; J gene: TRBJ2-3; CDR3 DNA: TGTGCCAGCAGCTCCCCGGAGGGGCAGTTCACAGATACGCAGTATTTT; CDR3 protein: CASSSPEGQFTDTQYF
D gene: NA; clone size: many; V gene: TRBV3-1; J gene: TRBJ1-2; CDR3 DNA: TGTGCCAGCAGCCCGACCCAGGGCAGAAGTGGCTACACCTTC; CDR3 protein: CASSPTQGRSGYTF
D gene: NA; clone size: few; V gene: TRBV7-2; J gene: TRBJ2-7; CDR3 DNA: TGTGCCAGCAGCTTATACGACGAGCAGTACTTC; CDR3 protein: CASSLYDEQYF
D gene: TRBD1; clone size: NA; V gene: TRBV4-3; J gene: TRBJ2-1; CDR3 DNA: TGCGCCAGCTCAGGGACAGTTAACAATGAGCAGTTCTTC; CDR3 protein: CASSGTVNNEQFF
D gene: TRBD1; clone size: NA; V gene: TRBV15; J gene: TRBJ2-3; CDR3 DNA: TGTGCCACCAGCAGAGATCGAAGGACAGGGGCACGGGATACGCAGTATTTT; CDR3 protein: CATSRDRRTGARDTQYF
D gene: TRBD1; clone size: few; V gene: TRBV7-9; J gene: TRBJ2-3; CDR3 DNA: TGTGCCAGCAGCTACCCGGACAGGGCGGGGAGCACAGATACGCAGTATTTT; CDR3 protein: CASSYPDRAGSTDTQYF
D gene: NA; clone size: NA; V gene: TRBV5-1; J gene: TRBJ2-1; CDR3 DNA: TGCGCCAGCAGCGCGATAAACAATGAGCAGTTCTTC; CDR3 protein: CASSAINNEQFF
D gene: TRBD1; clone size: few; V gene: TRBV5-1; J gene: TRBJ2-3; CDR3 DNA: TGCGCCAGCAGCTTGGGGACAGGGTCCGGAGCAGATACGCAGTATTTT; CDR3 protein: CASSLGTGSGADTQYF
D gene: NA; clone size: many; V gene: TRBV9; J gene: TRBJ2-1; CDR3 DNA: TGTGCCAGCAGCGGTCTCGAGGGCCTAAGCAATGAGCAGTTCTTC; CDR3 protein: CASSGLEGLSNEQFF
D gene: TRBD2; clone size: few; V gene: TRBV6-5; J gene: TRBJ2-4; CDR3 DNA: TGTGCCAGCAGTTACTCGGCTAGCGGGGGACTAGCCAAAAACATTCAGTACTTC; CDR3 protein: CASSYSASGGLAKNIQYF
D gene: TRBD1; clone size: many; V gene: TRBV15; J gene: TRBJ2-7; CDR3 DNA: TGTGCCACCAGCACAGGACAGGGGGCACGGGAGCAGTACTTC; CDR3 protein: CATSTGQGAREQYF
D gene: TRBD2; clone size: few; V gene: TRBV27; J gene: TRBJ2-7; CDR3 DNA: TGTGCCAGCAGTTTATTCGGCCTAGCGGGGAAAACCTACGAGCAGTACTTC; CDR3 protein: CASSLFGLAGKTYEQYF
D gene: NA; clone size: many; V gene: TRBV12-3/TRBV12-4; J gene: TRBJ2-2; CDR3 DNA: TGTGCCAGCACCCGGGAGAGGGTCACCGGGGAGCTGTTTTTT; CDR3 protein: CASTRERVTGELFF
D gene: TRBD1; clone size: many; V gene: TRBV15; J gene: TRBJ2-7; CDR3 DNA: TGTGCCACCAGCAGAGATAGGGGGCCCTACGAGCAGTACTTC; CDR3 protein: CATSRDRGPYEQYF
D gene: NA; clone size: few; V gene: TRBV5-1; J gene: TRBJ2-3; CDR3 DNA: TGCGCCAGCAGCTTGTGGGGCCCGGGGCCAGATACGCAGTATTTT; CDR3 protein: CASSLWGPGPDTQYF
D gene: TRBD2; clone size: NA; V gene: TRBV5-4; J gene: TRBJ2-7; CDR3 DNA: TGTGCCAGCAGCTTAGGCGGGGGGAGATCTGAGCAGTACTTC; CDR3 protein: CASSLGGGRSEQYF
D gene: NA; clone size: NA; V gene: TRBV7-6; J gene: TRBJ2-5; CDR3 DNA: TGTGCCAGCAGCGTAGGGACTCTGGGGACCCAGTACTTC; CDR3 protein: CASSVGTLGTQYF
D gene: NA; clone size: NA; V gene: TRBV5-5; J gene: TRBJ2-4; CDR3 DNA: TGTGCCAGCAGCTTGTCTCCAGGAAAGAACATTCAGTACTTC; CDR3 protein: CASSLSPGKNIQYF
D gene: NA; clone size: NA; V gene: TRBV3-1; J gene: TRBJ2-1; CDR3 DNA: TGTGCCAGCAGCCAAGTTCGTCGGTACAATGAGCAGTTCTTC; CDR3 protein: CASSQVRRYNEQFF
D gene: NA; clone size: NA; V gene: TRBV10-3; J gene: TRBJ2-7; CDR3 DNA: TGTGCCACCAATGACCAGGGGGGGACCTACGAGCAGTACTTC; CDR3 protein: CATNDQGGTYEQYF
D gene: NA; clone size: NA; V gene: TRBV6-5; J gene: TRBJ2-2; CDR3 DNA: TGTGCCAGCAGTTACGAGGGCGACGGGGAGCTGTTTTTT; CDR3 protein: CASSYEGDGELFF
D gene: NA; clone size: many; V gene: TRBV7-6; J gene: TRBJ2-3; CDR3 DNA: TGTGCCAGCAGCCCAAACAGGGCAGATACGCAGTATTTT; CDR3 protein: CASSPNRADTQYF
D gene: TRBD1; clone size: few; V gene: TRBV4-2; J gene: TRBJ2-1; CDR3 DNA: TGTGCCAGCAGCCGGGGACAGGGGGCCGACAATGAGCAGTTCTTC; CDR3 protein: CASSRGQGADNEQFF
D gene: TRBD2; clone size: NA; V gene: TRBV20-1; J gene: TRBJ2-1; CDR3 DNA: TGCAGTGCTAGAGAGAGACTAGCGGGAGGCCACAATGAGCAGTTCTTC; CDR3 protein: CSARERLAGGHNEQFF
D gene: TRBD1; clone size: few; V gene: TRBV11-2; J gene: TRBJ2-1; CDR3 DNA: TGTGCCAGCAGCTTAAGGGGGCAGAATGAGCAGTTCTTC; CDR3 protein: CASSLRGQNEQFF
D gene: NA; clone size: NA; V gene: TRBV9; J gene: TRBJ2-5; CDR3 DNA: TGTGCCAGCAGCCCCGGACGTTTTTCGGGGGCCCAGTACTTC; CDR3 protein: CASSPGRFSGAQYF
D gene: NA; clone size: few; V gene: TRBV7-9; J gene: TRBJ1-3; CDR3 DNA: TGTGCCAGCAGCCCTTTGGGGCCAACTGGAAACACCATATATTTT; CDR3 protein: CASSPLGPTGNTIYF
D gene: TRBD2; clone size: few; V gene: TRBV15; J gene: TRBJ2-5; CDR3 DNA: TGTGCCACCAGCAGATCCCCGACTAGCGGGGGGGCGAAGACCCAGTACTTC; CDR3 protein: CATSRSPTSGGAKTQYF
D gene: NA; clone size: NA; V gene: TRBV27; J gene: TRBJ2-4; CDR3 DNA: TGTGCCAGCAGTTTAAGAGGGGGAGAAGCCAAAAACATTCAGTACTTC; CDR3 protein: CASSLRGGEAKNIQYF
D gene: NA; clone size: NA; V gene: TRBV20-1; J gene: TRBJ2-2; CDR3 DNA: TGCAGTGCTAGAGGATTTACCAACACCGGGGAGCTGTTTTTT; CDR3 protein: CSARGFTNTGELFF
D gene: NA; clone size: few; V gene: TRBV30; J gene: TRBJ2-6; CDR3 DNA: TGTGCCTGGAGTGTTCCGGGCGGCTCTGGGGCCAACGTCCTGACTTTC; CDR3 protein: CAWSVPGGSGANVLTF
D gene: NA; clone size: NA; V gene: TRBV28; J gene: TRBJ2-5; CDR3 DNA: TGTGCCAGCAGCCTCGGGACGTTCGTCGAGACCCAGTACTTC; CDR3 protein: CASSLGTFVETQYF